Listed here are 25 T cell receptor beta chains from one sample, sequenced in a study of regulatory T cells in long-lasting Graves disease. Construction of TCR beta libraries relied on iRepertoire HTBI primers and on Arm-PCR targeting CDR3 regions. TCRdb itself ran the multiplex PCR reads through MiXCR, one entry per CDR3 protein. Seen here are about 420,000 distinct CDR3 sequences, less than 25% observed once, and the top ten hold approximately 25%. As for time point: persistent/refractory GD, antithyroid drugs over 5 years with positive TRAb. PBMC RNA was the source of the TCR library. The sample consisted of peripheral blood mononuclear cells (PBMCs), taken when the disease was refractory, from a patient treated with antithyroid drugs. The source is a female donor with Graves disease.

This clonotype occurred many times. The J gene is TRBJ1-4, the V gene TRBV30; 7 bases align to TRBD1. Looked up from germline, CDR1 is GTSNPN and CDR2 is SVGIG (reference sequence). The CDR3 consists of 14 residues. With 1 base clipped from V and 8 bases from J, the junction kept 7 bases outside the gene matches. DNA of the CDR3: TGTGCCTGGAGTGCGTCCGACAGGGACGAAAAACTGTTTTTT. Residues: CAWSASDRDEKLFF.

This clonotype showed up many times. V usage is TRBV27 and J usage is TRBJ2-1; D may be TRBD1 (5 bases). Germline assignment: CDR1 MNHEY and CDR2 SMNVEV (reference sequence). The CDR3 totals 16 residues. Between the trimmed V and J ends, which lost 2 bases and 0 bases, there was a span of 11 bases. This CDR3 reads CASSLSGAVSYNEQFF. The CDR3 bases are TGTGCCAGCAGTTTAAGTGGGGCCGTCTCCTACAATGAGCAGTTCTTC.

This sequence joins TRBV27 and TRBJ2-6; 9 bases are shared with TRBD1. The CDR3 loop spans 20 amino acids. Germline values: CDR1 MNHEY, CDR2 SMNVEV (reference sequence). Trimming removed 3 bases from V and 2 bases from J; junction bases left unmatched: 14. DNA of the CDR3: TGTGCCAGCAGTTTGGAACAACCGGGACAGGGCTATCCTGGGGCCAACGTCCTGACTTTC. Translation gives CASSLEQPGQGYPGANVLTF.

This clonotype occurred many times. The chain combines TRBV2 with TRBJ1-2; D is unresolved. Germline values: CDR1 SNHLY, CDR2 FYNNEI. This CDR3 is built from 14 residues. The V gene lost 4 bases and the J gene lost 5 bases, with 14 bases spanning the gap. CDR3 sequence reads: CASSVLANDYGYTF. In nucleotides, the CDR3 is TGTGCCAGCAGTGTTCTGGCAAACGATTATGGCTACACCTTC.

This clonotype was recorded many times. The chain joins TRBV28 to TRBJ2-5, with D perhaps being TRBD1 or TRBD2 (5 bases each). Trimming took 2 bases from V and 5 from J, leaving 12 bases between them. Germline values: CDR1 MDHEN, CDR2 SYDVKM. This CDR3 has 14 amino acids. CDR3 sequence (DNA): TGTGCCAGCAGTTTAGGGACGGGTGCCGAGACCCAGTACTTC. Its protein product is CASSLGTGAETQYF. The whole variable domain, remainder taken from reference TRBV28 and TRBJ2-5, is DVKVTQSSRYLVKRTGEKVFLECVQDMDHENMFWYRQDPGLGLRLIYFSYDVKMKEKGDIPEGYSVSREKKERFSLILESASTNQTSMYLCASSLGTGAETQYFGPGTRLLVL.

V is TRBV11-3 and J is TRBJ2-2; weak D call: TRBD1 (5 bases). Germline loops: CDR1 SGHNT, CDR2 YENEEA. Trimming cost V 1 base and J 8 bases, with 20 bases left between them. This CDR3 has 17 residues. The CDR3 region is CASSLGPPRQRAGELFF. For the CDR3, the DNA is TGTGCCAGCAGCTTAGGACCACCCAGACAGCGTGCTGGGGAGCTGTTTTTT.

As for this clonotype: Given a much more abundant clone one base away, this may be a read error. The DNA of the CDR3 is TGTGCCAGCAGCTCTCCTACGGGGTACAGCAATCAGCCCCAGCATTTT. Its translation: CASSSPTGYSNQPQHF. The chain uses TRBV6-1 and TRBJ1-5; D is undetermined. The CDR3 covers 16 residues. CDR1 and CDR2 (germline): MNHNS, SASEGT. Deletions cut 6 bases from V and 1 base from J, with 16 bases between.

Points on this clonotype: A much larger clone is a single base away; this may be a read error. The V and J genes are TRBV6-5 and TRBJ2-7; 8 nucleotides match TRBD1. The CDR3 covers 15 residues. V lost 2 bases and J lost 3; bases outside the gene matches: 6. The germline V gene has CDR1 MNHEY and CDR2 SVGAGI. CDR3 nucleotide sequence: TGTGCCAGCAGTTACCCGTTGGGACAGGTCTACGAGCAGTACTTC. It encodes CASSYPLGQVYEQYF.

This clonotype was counted between two and nine times. Written as DNA, the CDR3 is TGTGCCAGCAGCTCCGCGGGACAGGCCAACGTCCTGACTTTC. This translates into CASSSAGQANVLTF. The rearrangement uses TRBV11-2 and TRBJ2-6, with D possibly called TRBD1 or TRBD2 (6 bases each). Per germline, CDR1 SGHAT and CDR2 FQNNGV. This CDR3 is built from 14 residues. The ends were cut back, 4 bases at V and 6 bases at J, with 10 bases in the middle.

The sample holds many counts of this clonotype. This CDR3 reads CASSYMGAQYF. CDR3 coding DNA: TGTGCCAGCAGTTACATGGGGGCCCAGTACTTC. V and J are TRBV6-2 or TRBV6-3 and TRBJ2-5; perhaps D is TRBD1 or TRBD2 (5 bases each). CDR3 length: 11 residues. Germline V gene sequence: CDR1 MNHEY, CDR2 SVGEGT. V lost 2 bases to trimming and J lost 9 bases, with 7 bases between them.

The DNA for the CDR3 is TGTGCCAGCAGTTTATTACTTCACACCGGGGAGCTGTTTTTT. It codes for CASSLLLHTGELFF. The chain links TRBV27 to TRBJ2-2; D is uncertain. The CDR3 totals 14 residues. CDR1 is MNHEY and CDR2 is SMNVEV in the germline V gene (reference sequence). Trimming took 1 base from V and 3 from J, leaving 6 bases between them.

A few counts support this clonotype. This chain joins TRBV20-1 and TRBJ1-2, with 10 bases aligning to TRBD1. The germline gives CDR1 DFQATT, CDR2 SNEGSKA (reference sequence). CDR3 size: 17 residues. J lost 4 bases, V lost 1 base, and 12 bases had no gene match. DNA for the CDR3: TGCAGTGCTAGAGCCCCGAGACAGGGGGCCTTAGGCTATGGCTACACCTTC. Encoded protein: CSARAPRQGALGYGYTF.

There are a few counts of this clonotype. The chain uses TRBV20-1 and TRBJ1-2; TRBD1 is a possible D gene (5 bases). With 6 bases removed from V and 3 bases from J, the gap between germline ends came to 11 bases. In germline, CDR1 is DFQATT, CDR2 SNEGSKA (reference sequence). The CDR3 consists of 12 residues. The DNA for the CDR3 is TGCAGTGCCCAAGGGACCGACTATGGCTACACCTTC. Its translation: CSAQGTDYGYTF.

The chain employs TRBV10-3 and TRBJ1-4, with D unclear. The V end was cut by 6 bases, the J end by 8 bases, with 13 bases between. The germline gives CDR1 ENHRY, CDR2 SYGVKD. The CDR3 runs 13 residues. Here the CDR3 DNA reads TGTGCCATCAGGAAGGGCGGCGGGGAAAAACTGTTTTTT. It encodes CAIRKGGGEKLFF.

This clonotype was detected only a few times. The genes are TRBV20-1 and TRBJ2-5; the match to TRBD2 covers 9 bases. The CDR3 runs to 15 residues. Germline CDR1 DFQATT, CDR2 SNEGSKA (reference sequence). V gave up 0 bases and J gave up 1 base; unmatched junction bases: 3. In nucleotides, the CDR3 is TGCAGTGCTAGAGACCTAGCGGGGCTCCAAGAGACCCAGTACTTC. Amino acid sequence: CSARDLAGLQETQYF.

This chain links TRBV6-2 or TRBV6-3 with TRBJ2-5, with 14 bases that match TRBD2. The CDR3 runs 16 residues. Losses at the gene ends were 0 bases for V and 4 bases for J; bases not matched to a gene: 1. Germline V gene sequence: CDR1 MNHEY, CDR2 SVGEGT. The DNA of the CDR3 is TGTGCCAGCAGTTACTCGACTAGCGGGAGGGCAGAGACCCAGTACTTC. It translates to CASSYSTSGRAETQYF.

This sequence joins TRBV11-1 and TRBJ2-7; 12 bases are shared with TRBD2. J was trimmed by 2 bases and V by 5 bases; bases with no gene match: 7. Germline V gene data show CDR1 as SGHAT and CDR2 as FQDESV (reference sequence). The CDR3 is 16 amino acids. CDR3 coding DNA: TGTGCCAGCAGCCATTGGACTAGCGGGACTACCTACGAGCAGTACTTC. This gives the protein CASSHWTSGTTYEQYF.

Ten or more counts support this clonotype. This rearrangement joins TRBV29-1 to TRBJ1-2, with D unclear. Germline CDR1 and CDR2: SQVTM and ANQGSEA. V lost 8 bases and J lost 6, with 16 bases in between. This CDR3 is built from 12 residues. The CDR3 DNA reads as TGCAGCTCTGCCGACGGAGGGCATGGCTACACCTTC. Residues: CSSADGGHGYTF.

This clonotype was observed many times. The J gene is TRBJ1-2, the V gene TRBV6-1, with a weak D call TRBD1 (5 bases). Trimming took off 4 bases at V and 2 bases at J, with 11 bases between the two ends. From germline, CDR1 is MNHNS and CDR2 SASEGT. This CDR3 contains 14 residues. The CDR3 DNA sequence: TGTGCCAGCAGTGCGCCGGGACTAAACTATGGCTACACCTTC. Its protein product is CASSAPGLNYGYTF.

This chain joins TRBV6-5 and TRBJ1-6, with unresolved D. V was shortened by 0 bases and J by 16 bases, with 16 bases between the two germline ends. The V gene's germline CDR1 is MNHEY and CDR2 SVGAGI. The length of the CDR3 is 14 residues. CDR3 in amino acids: CASSYSTREDGLHF. In nucleotides, the CDR3 is TGTGCCAGCAGTTACTCGACCCGGGAGGATGGACTCCACTTT.

The V call is TRBV4-2, the J call TRBJ2-7; D might be TRBD1 (7 bases). CDR1 and CDR2 (germline): LGHNA, YNFKEQ. The CDR3 spans 18 residues. Trimming stripped 2 bases from V and 4 bases from J, with 24 bases between. CDR3 sequence: CASSQQTLQGGQGYEQYF. CDR3 nucleotides: TGTGCCAGCAGCCAACAAACCTTGCAGGGGGGCCAGGGGTACGAGCAGTACTTC.

Only a few counts were recorded for this clonotype. V and J are TRBV3-1 and TRBJ2-7; the D gene is possibly TRBD2 (5 bases). CDR3 length equals 13 residues. Trimming cost V 5 bases and J 9 bases, with 17 bases left between them. Germline lookup yields CDR1 LGHDT and CDR2 YNNKEL (reference sequence). This chain's CDR3 is CASSDGRETSQYF. The CDR3, as DNA: TGTGCCAGCAGCGACGGTAGGGAGACATCGCAGTACTTC.

The rearrangement joins TRBV6-5 to TRBJ1-2, with 12 bases aligning to TRBD1. The CDR3 covers 16 residues. Germline CDR1 and CDR2: MNHEY and SVGAGI. Germline trimming cut 0 bases from V and 6 bases from J; bases unmatched to any gene: 5. In DNA, the CDR3 is TGTGCCAGCAGTTACTCGAAGGGACAGGGGGCCAATGGCTACACCTTC. Amino acids: CASSYSKGQGANGYTF.

This chain connects TRBV9 to TRBJ2-1, with TRBD2 matching over 7 bases. The CDR3 runs to 15 residues. V shed 0 bases, J shed 5 bases, and the junction held 5 bases outside the gene matches. Germline V gene data show CDR1 as SGDLS and CDR2 as YYNGEE. As DNA, the CDR3 is TGTGCCAGCAGCGTAGGCGGGAGAATCGACAATGAGCAGTTCTTC. Encoded protein: CASSVGGRIDNEQFF.

This clonotype was seen at least ten times. The chain links TRBV6-2 or TRBV6-3 to TRBJ2-7; D gene ambiguous. The CDR3 is 14 amino acids. The V end lost 2 bases, the J end lost 3 bases, and 11 bases lay between the germline ends. The V gene's germline CDR1 is MNHEY and CDR2 SVGEGT. The CDR3, as DNA: TGTGCCAGCAGTTACCCTCGCCGAGGCTACGAGCAGTACTTC. This gives the protein CASSYPRRGYEQYF.